Listed below are T cell receptor beta chains from one sample, sequenced in a study of chemoradiotherapy in HPV16-positive cancers. The repertoire was sequenced with immunoSEQ multiplex PCR; TCRdb's copy has only in-frame clones and lacks some. This table holds some 12,000 clones, around two thirds found once. This material was acquired from a patient who underwent chemoradiotherapy. These receptor sequences come from a human donor with HPV-associated anogenital cancer. Both conserved end residues are part of each CDR3. Each record gives: CDR3 length, V gene, clone size, J gene, D gene, CDR3 protein, CDR3 DNA. The D gene is left open where the match is weak. Clone size is stated in some rows and not others, as once, few, many or a class when expanded.

14,TRBV5-8,few,TRBJ1-2,TRBD1,CASSLIPGQGVYTF,TGTGCCAGCAGCTTAATTCCGGGACAGGGAGTCTACACCTTC
16,TRBV7-8,.,TRBJ1-2,.,CASSQRGGKPTDGYTF,TGTGCCAGCAGCCAAAGGGGGGGAAAACCGACTGATGGCTACACCTTC
14,TRBV5-1,.,TRBJ2-1,.,CASSSGTLRNEQFF,TGCGCCAGCAGCTCTGGGACTCTCAGGAATGAGCAGTTCTTC
14,TRBV7-9,.,TRBJ2-7,.,CASSLFGGPYEQYF,TGTGCCAGCAGCTTATTCGGGGGCCCCTACGAGCAGTACTTC
13,TRBV27,.,TRBJ1-5,.,CASRRLGNQPQHF,TGTGCCAGCCGGCGTCTCGGCAATCAGCCCCAGCATTTT
15,TRBV27,.,TRBJ1-2,.,CASSLSAGGVGGYTF,TGTGCCAGCAGTTTATCGGCCGGCGGAGTAGGGGGCTACACCTTC
14,TRBV7-3,.,TRBJ2-1,.,CASSAGLSYNEQFF,TGTGCCAGCAGCGCGGGACTTTCCTACAATGAGCAGTTCTTC
12,TRBV29-1,.,TRBJ1-4,.,CSAGTVNEKLFF,TGCAGCGCCGGGACGGTAAACGAAAAACTGTTTTTT
16,TRBV12-5,medium-sized,TRBJ1-2,TRBD1,CASGSPNRTGGRGYTF,TGTGCTAGTGGTTCACCAAACAGAACAGGGGGTCGCGGCTACACCTTC
11,TRBV28,.,TRBJ1-5,.,CASSLRATQHF,TGTGCCAGCAGTTTACGCGCGACCCAGCATTTT
12,TRBV7-2,once,TRBJ2-1,.,CASSLLYNEQFF,TGTGCCAGCAGCTTACTTTACAATGAGCAGTTCTTC
15,TRBV28,.,TRBJ2-3,TRBD2,CASSFPGRGTDTQYF,TGTGCCAGCAGTTTCCCCGGGAGGGGGACAGATACGCAGTATTTT
17,TRBV6-1,medium-sized,TRBJ1-5,.,CASSEDGRVASNQPQHF,TGTGCCAGCAGTGAAGACGGAAGGGTGGCGAGCAATCAGCCCCAGCATTTT
13,TRBV7-2,few,TRBJ1-5,.,CASSLASNQPQHF,TGTGCCAGCAGCTTAGCCAGCAATCAGCCCCAGCATTTT
12,TRBV30,.,TRBJ1-2,.,CARGRANYGYTF,TGTGCTCGGGGCAGGGCTAACTATGGCTACACCTTC
15,TRBV7-9,.,TRBJ2-3,TRBD1,CASSKWGQTTDTQYF,TGTGCCAGCAGCAAATGGGGACAGACCACAGATACGCAGTATTTT
15,TRBV5-1,.,TRBJ2-1,TRBD2,CASSPASGGYNEQFF,TGCGCCAGCAGCCCGGCTAGCGGGGGTTACAATGAGCAGTTCTTC
15,TRBV5-1,.,TRBJ2-1,.,CASSEAVSSYNEQFF,TGCGCCAGCAGCGAGGCGGTGAGCTCCTACAATGAGCAGTTCTTC